This T cell receptor (beta chain) was observed in a study of CD8 T cells in ankylosing spondylitis. Points from the study as a whole: A TCR beta motif made of eight highly homologous variants seemed typical of ankylosing spondylitis blood.

The table lists this clonotype with many counts. Its target is not known. Making use of molecular barcodes, quantitative 5'-RACE generated TCR beta libraries. MiXCR, run by TCRdb on the 5' RACE reads, gives a single entry per CDR3 protein. Of around 490,000 distinct CDR3 sequences listed, less than 6% are singletons. V was shortened by 6 bases and J by 7 bases, with 16 bases between the two germline ends. The germline CDR1 and CDR2 sequences are MNHNS and SASEGT. The CDR3 is 14 residues long. The genes are TRBV6-1 and TRBJ2-1; D is perhaps TRBD1 (6 bases). The clonotype was recovered from a male donor with ankylosing spondylitis. Sequencing was done on a sample of blood, either unsorted or a sorted T cell fraction (not recorded which). The CDR3 loop reads CASRRGGDWNEQFF. For the CDR3, the DNA is TGTGCCAGCAGACGAGGGGGTGACTGGAATGAGCAGTTCTTC.